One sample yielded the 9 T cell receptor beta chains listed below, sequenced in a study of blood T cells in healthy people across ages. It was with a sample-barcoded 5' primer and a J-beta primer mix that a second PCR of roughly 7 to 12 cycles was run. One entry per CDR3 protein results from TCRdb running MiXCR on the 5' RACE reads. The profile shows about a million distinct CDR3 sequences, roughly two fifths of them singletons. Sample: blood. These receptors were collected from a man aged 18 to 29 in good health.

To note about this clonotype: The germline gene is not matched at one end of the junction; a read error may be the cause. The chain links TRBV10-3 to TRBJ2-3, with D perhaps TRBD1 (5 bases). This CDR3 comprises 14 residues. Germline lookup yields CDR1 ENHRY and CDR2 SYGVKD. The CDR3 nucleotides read TGTGCCATCAGTGACCGACAGAACACAGGTACGCAGTATTTT. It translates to CAISDRQNTGTQYF.

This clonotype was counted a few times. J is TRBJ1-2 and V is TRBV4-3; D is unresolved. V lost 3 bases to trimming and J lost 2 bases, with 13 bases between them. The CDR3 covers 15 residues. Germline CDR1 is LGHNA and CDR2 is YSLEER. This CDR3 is CASSQDVVGNYGYTF. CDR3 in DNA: TGCGCCAGCAGCCAGGATGTGGTAGGGAACTATGGCTACACCTTC.

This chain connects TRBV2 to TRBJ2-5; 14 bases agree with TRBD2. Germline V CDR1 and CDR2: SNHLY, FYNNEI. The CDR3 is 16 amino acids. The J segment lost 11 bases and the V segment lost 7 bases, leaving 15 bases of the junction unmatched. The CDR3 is CASKGLAGGYAYKQYF. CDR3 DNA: TGTGCCAGCAAAGGACTAGCGGGGGGTTATGCCTACAAGCAGTACTTC.

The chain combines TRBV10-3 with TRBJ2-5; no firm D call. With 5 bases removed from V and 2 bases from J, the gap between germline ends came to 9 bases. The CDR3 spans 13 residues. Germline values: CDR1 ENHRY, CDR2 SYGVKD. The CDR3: CAISLDEQETQYF. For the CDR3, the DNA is TGTGCCATCAGTCTAGACGAACAAGAGACCCAGTACTTC.

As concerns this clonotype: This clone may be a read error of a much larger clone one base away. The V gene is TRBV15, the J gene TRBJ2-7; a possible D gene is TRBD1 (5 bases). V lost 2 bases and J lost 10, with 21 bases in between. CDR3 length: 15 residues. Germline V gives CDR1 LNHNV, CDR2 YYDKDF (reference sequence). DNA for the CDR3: TGTGCCACCAGCAGATTGGAAACAGGTCAAGAGGCCCAGTACTTC. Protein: CATSRLETGQEAQYF.

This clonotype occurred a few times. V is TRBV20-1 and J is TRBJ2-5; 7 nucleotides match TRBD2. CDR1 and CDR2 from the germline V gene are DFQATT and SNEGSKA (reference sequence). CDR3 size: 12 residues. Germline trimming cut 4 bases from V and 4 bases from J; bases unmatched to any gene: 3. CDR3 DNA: TGCAGTGCTACCCAGCGGGGAGAGACCCAGTACTTC. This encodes CSATQRGETQYF.

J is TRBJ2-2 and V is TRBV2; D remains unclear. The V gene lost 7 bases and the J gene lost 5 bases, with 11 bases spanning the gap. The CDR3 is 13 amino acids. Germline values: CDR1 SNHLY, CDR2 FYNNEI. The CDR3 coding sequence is TGTGCCAGCACCCTGGACCCGACCGGGGAGCTGTTTTTT. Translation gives CASTLDPTGELFF.

The CDR3 loop reads CASSYSDGGQPQHF. The CDR3, as DNA: TGTGCCAGCAGTTACTCGGATGGGGGGCAGCCCCAGCATTTT. The chain carries TRBV6-2 or TRBV6-3 and TRBJ1-5, with a weak D call TRBD1 (5 bases). This CDR3 contains 14 residues. Trimming shortened V by 0 bases and J by 7 bases, and 10 bases separated the two germline ends. Looked up from germline, CDR1 is MNHEY and CDR2 is SVGEGT.

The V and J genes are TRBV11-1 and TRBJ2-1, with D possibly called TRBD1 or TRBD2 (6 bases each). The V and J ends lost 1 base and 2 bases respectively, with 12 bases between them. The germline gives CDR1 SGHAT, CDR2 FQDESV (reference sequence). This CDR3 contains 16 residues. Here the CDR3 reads CASSLGGGQAYNEQFF. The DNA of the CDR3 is TGTGCCAGCAGCTTAGGTGGGGGGCAGGCCTACAATGAGCAGTTCTTC.